This T cell receptor (beta chain) was found in a study of healthy donors' naive CD4 and CD8 T cells. There are 14 residues in the CDR3. CDR1 SQVTM and CDR2 ANQGSEA come from the germline V gene. With 4 bases removed from V and 0 bases from J, the gap between germline ends came to 13 bases. As to this clonotype: The target antigen is unknown.

A linear amplification protocol produced the TCR libraries from around 500 ng of total RNA. In the source study's methods: 78,498 TCR alpha transcripts were sequenced from about 5 healthy donors. TCRdb ran MiXCR on the reads and lists one entry per CDR3 protein. TCRdb, not the authors, supplied the V and J calls. The sample has about 200,000 distinct CDR3 sequences; about 76% are singletons. Overall study findings and caveats: Chains were not paired, since alpha and beta were sequenced in bulk.

The sequence was collected from a pool of human donors in good health; the sample pools cells from several healthy donors. V is TRBV29-1 and J is TRBJ2-7, with D possibly TRBD2 on 6 matching bases. Sample: naive CD4+ and CD8+ T cells sorted from blood, pooled from several donors. The CDR3 loop reads CSVALRESSYEQYF. CDR3 bases: TGCAGCGTTGCTCTGCGGGAAAGCTCCTACGAGCAGTACTTC.